This is a list of T cell receptor beta chains from one sample in a study of PD-1 blockade in classical Hodgkin lymphoma. Sequencing used immunoSEQ multiplex PCR; TCRdb keeps in-frame clones, though not all of them. Of around 66,000 clones listed, 71% were seen once; the top ten hold approximately 8.4%. This specimen consisted of peripheral blood mononuclear cells (PBMCs), obtained before the second cycle of nivolumab. Receptor source: a human donor with classical Hodgkin lymphoma. Each CDR3 is given with its conserved first and last residue. The D gene is left open where the match is weak. Rows give clone size only sometimes, using once, few, many, or a class for an expanded clone.

v_gene,j_gene,abundance,d_gene,len,CDR3nt,CDR3aa
TRBV7-6,TRBJ2-1,-,TRBD2,16,TGTGCCAGCAGCTTGGGACTAGGACAGATCTACAATGAGCAGTTCTTC,CASSLGLGQIYNEQFF
TRBV27,TRBJ2-7,-,-,18,TGTGCCAGCAGTTTATCCTCGGGTGGTGAAACCTTCTCCTACGAGCAGTACTTC,CASSLSSGGETFSYEQYF
TRBV5-1,TRBJ2-1,-,TRBD1,15,TGCGCCAGCAGCTCCCACGGACAGGGACTGGATGAGCAGTTCTTC,CASSSHGQGLDEQFF
TRBV9,TRBJ1-2,-,-,15,TGTGCCAGCAGCGTAGGGGGCGCCCAAGCCGCTGGCTACACCTTC,CASSVGGAQAAGYTF
TRBV6-5,TRBJ2-7,-,-,14,TGTGCCACCCGATCCGCCGACACCTCCTACGAGCAGTACTTC,CATRSADTSYEQYF
TRBV6-4,TRBJ2-2,once,-,14,TGTGCCAGCAGACCGACGACCTTCACCGGGGAGCTGTTTTTT,CASRPTTFTGELFF
TRBV18,TRBJ1-1,-,-,15,TGTGCCAGCTCACCAGTTGGCCTCTGGAACACTGAAGCTTTCTTT,CASSPVGLWNTEAFF
TRBV9,TRBJ1-1,-,-,13,TGTGCCAGCAGCGTCGACCCTTTGGCGGAAGCTTTCTTT,CASSVDPLAEAFF
TRBV5-6,TRBJ2-7,-,-,13,TGTGCCAGCAGCTTCATGGAATCCTACGAGCAGTACTTC,CASSFMESYEQYF
TRBV5-6,TRBJ2-5,-,-,15,TGTGCCAGCAGCCCCGATCGAAAGTACCAAGAGACCCAGTACTTC,CASSPDRKYQETQYF
TRBV10-3,TRBJ2-1,-,TRBD1,14,TGTGCCATAAGACAGGGGGCGGCCTACAATGAGCAGTTCTTC,CAIRQGAAYNEQFF
TRBV25-1,TRBJ1-5,-,TRBD1,14,TGTGCCAGCAGTTTCAGGGGGTTCAATCAGCCCCAGCATTTT,CASSFRGFNQPQHF
TRBV5-1,TRBJ2-1,-,-,16,TGCGCCAGCAGCCCCGCCACCGATAGCTCCTACAATGAGCAGTTCTTC,CASSPATDSSYNEQFF
TRBV4-1,TRBJ2-3,-,TRBD1,17,TGCGCCAGCAGTCGAATCGGACAGGGAGGCCTCACAGATACGCAGTATTTT,CASSRIGQGGLTDTQYF
TRBV19,TRBJ2-6,-,TRBD1,17,TGTGCCAGTAGTATTTCCGGGACAGGCTCTGGGGCCAACGTCCTGACTTTC,CASSISGTGSGANVLTF
TRBV25-1,TRBJ1-1,many,-,10,TGTGCCAGCAGTGGCTCTGAAGCTTTCTTT,CASSGSEAFF
TRBV2,TRBJ2-3,-,TRBD2,17,TGTGCCAGCAGTGGAGAGCTGACTAGCGGGAGTTCAGATACGCAGTATTTT,CASSGELTSGSSDTQYF
TRBV6-1,TRBJ2-5,-,TRBD2,14,TGTGCCAGCAGTGAGGGGGGGATCCAAGAGACCCAGTACTTC,CASSEGGIQETQYF
TRBV5-6,TRBJ1-2,-,-,16,TGTGCCAGCAGCTTGGCCTCTGGGGAATTTAACTATGGCTACACCTTC,CASSLASGEFNYGYTF
TRBV14,TRBJ2-1,-,TRBD2,19,TGTGCCAGCAGCAGCAAAAGATCGGGACTAGCGGGGACATACAATGAGCAGTTCTTC,CASSSKRSGLAGTYNEQFF
TRBV7-6,TRBJ2-3,-,-,14,TGTGCCAGCAGCGAAGAGCTGAACACAGATACGCAGTATTTT,CASSEELNTDTQYF
TRBV10-3,TRBJ2-2,few,-,16,TGTGCCATCAGTGGCGGGCCTGAGGGGCCGACCGGGGAGCTGTTTTTT,CAISGGPEGPTGELFF
TRBV5-6,TRBJ1-4,once,-,15,TGTGCCAGCAGCTTGGTTGGCAGGGTGAGAGAAAAACTGTTTTTT,CASSLVGRVREKLFF
TRBV2,TRBJ2-1,-,TRBD2,12,TGTGCCAGCAGTCCTAGCGGGGGACAGCAGTTCTTC,CASSPSGGQQFF
TRBV30,TRBJ2-7,-,-,12,TGTGCCTCCCTTTCACAGGGTGGCGAGCAGTACTTC,CASLSQGGEQYF
TRBV19,TRBJ1-1,-,TRBD1,15,TGTGCCAGTAGTATTAAGGGGGCGGTGGTCACTGAAGCTTTCTTT,CASSIKGAVVTEAFF
TRBV19,TRBJ1-5,few,TRBD1,15,TGTGCCAGTAGTATAAGTAACCAGGGGGCTCAGCCCCAGCATTTT,CASSISNQGAQPQHF
TRBV10-2,TRBJ2-7,few,-,14,TGCGCCAGCAGTGAGGCGGCCGGCCACTACGAGCAGTACTTC,CASSEAAGHYEQYF
TRBV29-1,TRBJ2-7,few,-,12,TGCAGCGTTAGCGATTTAGAGTACGAGCAGTACTTC,CSVSDLEYEQYF
TRBV2,TRBJ2-3,-,TRBD2,15,TGTGCCAGCAGTCGACTAGCGTCTGGCGCAGATACGCAGTATTTT,CASSRLASGADTQYF
TRBV7-2,TRBJ1-1,-,-,15,TGTGCCAGCAGCTTAGCGGGGGGGGTTGACACTGAAGCTTTCTTT,CASSLAGGVDTEAFF
TRBV6-1,TRBJ1-3,-,-,16,TGTGCCAGCAGTGAGATGTTAAGGTGGTCTGGAAACACCATATATTTT,CASSEMLRWSGNTIYF
TRBV5-1,TRBJ1-6,-,-,14,TGCGCCAGCAGCTGGGCGGCAGTTAATTCACCCCTCCACTTT,CASSWAAVNSPLHF
TRBV6-1,TRBJ2-3,once,-,11,TGTGCCAGCAGGACGGCAGATACGCAGTATTTT,CASRTADTQYF
TRBV9,TRBJ2-7,-,TRBD2,18,TGTGCCAGCAGCGTAGTGACTAGCGAAAATGTCATGGGCTACGAGCAGTACTTC,CASSVVTSENVMGYEQYF
TRBV9,TRBJ1-1,-,-,15,TGTGCCAGCAGCGTAGCATGGGGGATGAACACTGAAGCTTTCTTT,CASSVAWGMNTEAFF
TRBV28,TRBJ2-1,-,-,13,TGTGCCAGCAGTTTATCGGCCGGCCATGAGCAGTTCTTC,CASSLSAGHEQFF
TRBV6-1,TRBJ1-2,-,-,15,TGTGCCAGCAGTGAAGCGAGTAACAGAAACTATGGCTACACCTTC,CASSEASNRNYGYTF
TRBV19,TRBJ2-7,-,-,15,TGTGCCAGTAGGAGGGACGGAGTCGGGCCCTACGAGCAGTACTTC,CASRRDGVGPYEQYF
TRBV27,TRBJ2-5,-,-,15,TGTGCCAGCACCATGAGATGGGGGGCCGGTGAGACCCAGTACTTC,CASTMRWGAGETQYF
TRBV29-1,TRBJ2-6,-,-,14,TGCAGCGTTCATGGGGGTCCTGGGGCCAACGTCCTGACTTTC,CSVHGGPGANVLTF
TRBV6-5,TRBJ2-3,-,TRBD2,15,TGTGCCAGCAGTTACGGCGGGAGTCACACAGATACGCAGTATTTT,CASSYGGSHTDTQYF
TRBV4-2,TRBJ1-2,-,TRBD1,16,TGTGCCAGCAGCCGAGATAACGACCCACAGGGGGATGGCTACACCTTC,CASSRDNDPQGDGYTF
TRBV28,TRBJ2-7,once,TRBD2,14,TGTGCCAGCAGTCCACTTAGCGGGAGCTACGAGCAGTACTTC,CASSPLSGSYEQYF
TRBV4-2,TRBJ2-7,-,TRBD1,14,TGTGCCAGCAGCCAAGAGAGGGGGCGCGGCGAGCAGTACTTC,CASSQERGRGEQYF
TRBV6-1,TRBJ2-7,once,TRBD2,13,TGTGCCAGCAAGACTAGCGGCAGTGCTGGGCAGTACTTC,CASKTSGSAGQYF
TRBV19,TRBJ2-7,-,-,16,TGTGCCAGTAGTATAGGGGGGACTCGGACCGGCTACGAGCAGTACTTC,CASSIGGTRTGYEQYF
TRBV15,TRBJ1-5,once,TRBD1,15,TGTGCCACCAGCAGAGGGGGACAGGGGAGTCAGCCCCAGCATTTT,CATSRGGQGSQPQHF
TRBV2,TRBJ1-3,few,-,16,TGTGCCAGCAGCCTGACATCCATGAGCTCTGGAAACACCATATATTTT,CASSLTSMSSGNTIYF
TRBV2,TRBJ2-5,-,TRBD1,13,TGTGCCAGCAGTCGGACAGGGGAAGAGACCCAGTACTTC,CASSRTGEETQYF
TRBV7-9,TRBJ1-1,-,-,14,TGTGCCAGCGCTATCCGGGGGCTGAACACTGAAGCTTTCTTT,CASAIRGLNTEAFF